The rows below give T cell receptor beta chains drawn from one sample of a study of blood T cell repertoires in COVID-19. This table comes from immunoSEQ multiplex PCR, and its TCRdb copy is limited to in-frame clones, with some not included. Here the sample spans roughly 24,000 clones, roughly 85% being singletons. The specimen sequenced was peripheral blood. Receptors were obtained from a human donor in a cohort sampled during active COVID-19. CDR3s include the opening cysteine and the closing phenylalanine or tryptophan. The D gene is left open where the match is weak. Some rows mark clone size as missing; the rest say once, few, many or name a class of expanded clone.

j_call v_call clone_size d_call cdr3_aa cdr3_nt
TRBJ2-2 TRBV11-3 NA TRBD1 CASSLRTGKDTGELFF TGTGCCAGCAGCTTAAGGACAGGGAAGGACACCGGGGAGCTGTTTTTT
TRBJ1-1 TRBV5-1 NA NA CASSFYPDTNTEAFF TGCGCCAGCAGCTTTTACCCCGACACGAACACTGAAGCTTTCTTT
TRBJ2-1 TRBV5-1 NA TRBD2 CASSLLSGGGVNEQFF TGCGCCAGCAGCTTGCTGAGCGGGGGGGGAGTAAATGAGCAGTTCTTC
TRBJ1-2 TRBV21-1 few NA CASSKKEVYGYTF TGTGCCAGCAGCAAAAAAGAGGTCTATGGCTACACCTTC
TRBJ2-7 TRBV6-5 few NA CASSGRESYEQYF TGTGCCAGCTCGGGACGGGAGTCCTACGAGCAGTACTTC
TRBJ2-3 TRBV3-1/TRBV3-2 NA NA CASSHNTRNTQYF TGTGCCAGCAGCCATAACACGAGGAATACGCAGTATTTT
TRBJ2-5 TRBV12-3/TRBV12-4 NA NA CASSFGGPETQYF TGTGCCAGCAGTTTCGGGGGTCCGGAGACCCAGTACTTC
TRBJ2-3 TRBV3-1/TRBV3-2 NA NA CASRTNTQYF TGTGCCAGCAGAACAAATACGCAGTATTTT
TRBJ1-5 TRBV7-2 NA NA CASSLQDLSNQPQHF TGTGCCAGCAGCTTACAGGATCTTAGCAATCAGCCCCAGCATTTT
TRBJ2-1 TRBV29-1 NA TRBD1 CSVHWDRGESYNEQFF TGCAGCGTTCATTGGGACAGGGGAGAATCCTACAATGAGCAGTTCTTC
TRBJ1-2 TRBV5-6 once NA CASSLGRGRDYGYTF TGTGCCAGCAGCTTGGGCAGGGGTCGTGACTATGGCTACACCTTC